These 32 T cell receptor beta chains came from one sample sequenced in a study of blood T cell repertoires in COVID-19. Measured with immunoSEQ multiplex PCR; TCRdb has only the in-frame clones, and not every one. The table includes 150,000 or so clones, roughly 80% detected once. Sequenced: peripheral blood. Receptor source: a woman in her forties or fifties with active or convalescent COVID-19.

The rearrangement links TRBV14 to TRBJ1-2; 8 bases line up with TRBD1. The germline V gene has CDR1 SGHDN and CDR2 FVKESK. J gave up 4 bases and V 0 bases, and 1 base lay outside the gene matches. The CDR3 spans 14 residues. CDR3 sequence: CASSQDTGGYGYTF. For the CDR3, the DNA is TGTGCCAGCAGCCAAGACACAGGGGGCTATGGCTACACCTTC.

J is TRBJ1-1 and V is TRBV7-3; the match to TRBD1 covers 7 bases. The ends lost 2 bases at V and 1 base at J; junction bases unmatched: 4. Germline loops: CDR1 SGHTA, CDR2 FQGTGA. This CDR3 comprises 15 residues. The CDR3 protein is CASSLDRAANTEAFF. The CDR3 DNA sequence: TGTGCCAGCAGCTTAGACAGGGCGGCGAACACTGAAGCTTTCTTT.

This clone was observed a handful of times. The V gene is TRBV19, the J gene TRBJ1-5, with 9 bases lining up with TRBD1. The CDR3 extends over 14 amino acids. The germline gives CDR1 LNHDA, CDR2 SQIVND (reference sequence). J gave up 4 bases and V 3 bases, and 1 base lay outside the gene matches. The CDR3 DNA sequence: TGTGCCAGTAGTATGGGGACAGGGAATCAGCCCCAGCATTTT. Translating it yields CASSMGTGNQPQHF. The full variable domain, in which reference TRBV19 and TRBJ1-5 provide the parts outside the CDR3, is DGGITQSPKYLFRKEGQNVTLSCEQNLNHDAMYWYRQDPGQGLRLIYYSQIVNDFQKGDIAEGYSVSREKKESFPLTVTSAQKNPTAFYLCASSMGTGNQPQHFGDGTRLSIL.

This chain uses TRBV5-8 with TRBJ1-6; 9 bases line up with TRBD1. Germline V gene sequence: CDR1 SGHTS, CDR2 YDEGEE. The CDR3 sequence is 13 residues long. After removal of 4 bases from V and 8 bases from J, the junction contained 1 base not matched to a gene. CDR3 region: CASSDRGYSPLHF. CDR3 in DNA: TGTGCCAGCAGCGACAGGGGGTATTCACCCCTCCACTTT.

The gene calls are TRBV5-8 and TRBJ2-1, with D tentatively TRBD2 (6 bases). This CDR3 has 13 residues. Germline values: CDR1 SGHTS, CDR2 YDEGEE. Trimming cost V 0 bases and J 11 bases, with 12 bases left between them. CDR3 loop: CASSLGSGVKQFF. The DNA of the CDR3 is TGTGCCAGCAGCTTGGGGTCGGGGGTGAAGCAGTTCTTC.

This rearrangement joins TRBV7-3 to TRBJ2-1; TRBD2 aligns across 13 bases. Germline V gene lookup returns CDR1 SGHTA and CDR2 FQGTGA. With 5 bases clipped from V and 10 bases from J, the junction kept 8 bases outside the gene matches. The CDR3 consists of 15 residues. DNA for the CDR3: TGTGCCAGCAGCCACACTAGCGGGAGGGCCGGAGAGCAGTTCTTC. Its protein is CASSHTSGRAGEQFF. The entire variable domain, with the rest obtained from reference TRBV7-3 and TRBJ2-1, is as follows: GAGVSQTPSNKVTEKGKYVELRCDPISGHTALYWYRQSLGQGPEFLIYFQGTGAADDSGLPNDRFFAVRPEGSVSTLKIQRTERGDSAVYLCASSHTSGRAGEQFFGPGTRLTVL.

The J gene is TRBJ2-1, the V gene TRBV13; 8 nucleotides align to TRBD2. Per the germline V gene, CDR1 is PRHDT and CDR2 is FYEKMQ (reference sequence). After removal of 5 bases from V and 0 bases from J, the junction contained 21 bases not matched to a gene. The CDR3 spans 21 residues. The CDR3 sequence is CASSQKWRGTGGGFSYNEQFF. The CDR3 nucleotides read TGTGCCAGCAGCCAAAAGTGGCGGGGAACGGGCGGGGGGTTCTCCTACAATGAGCAGTTCTTC.

The chain recombines TRBV5-1 with TRBJ1-3; no definite D call. The CDR3 loop spans 16 amino acids. The V gene's germline CDR1 is SGHRS and CDR2 YFSETQ. V lost 0 bases, J lost 2 bases, and 12 bases lay in between. The CDR3 loop reads CASSLDGRGAGNTIYF. CDR3 bases: TGCGCCAGCAGCTTGGATGGGCGGGGAGCTGGAAACACCATATATTTT.

The chain is built from TRBV7-9 and TRBJ2-5, with unresolved D. Germline values: CDR1 SEHNR, CDR2 FQNEAQ (reference sequence). With 3 bases removed from V and 1 base from J, the gap between germline ends came to 15 bases. The CDR3 runs 16 residues. This CDR3 is CASSLSGQVFQETQYF. CDR3 nucleotides: TGTGCCAGCAGCTTGTCAGGTCAGGTCTTCCAAGAGACCCAGTACTTC.

V and J are TRBV12-3 or TRBV12-4 and TRBJ2-7; 10 bases map to TRBD1. The V and J ends lost 7 bases and 6 bases, in that order; junction bases with no gene match: 6. CDR3 length: 13 amino acids. Here the CDR3 DNA reads TGTGCCAGCAACCTTGGGGACAGGGGCGAGCAGTACTTC. Its protein is CASNLGDRGEQYF.

This clone has just one count. V usage is TRBV9 and J usage is TRBJ2-1; 8 nucleotides match TRBD2. CDR3 length: 17 residues. Germline CDR1 and CDR2: SGDLS and YYNGEE. The V gene end was trimmed by 0 bases and the J gene end by 2 bases; junction bases not matched to a gene: 7. Here the CDR3 DNA reads TGTGCCAGCAGCGTAGCGGGGTTAGCGGGACCCTACAATGAGCAGTTCTTC. It encodes CASSVAGLAGPYNEQFF. The whole variable domain, remainder taken from reference TRBV9 and TRBJ2-1, is DSGVTQTPKHLITATGQRVTLRCSPRSGDLSVYWYQQSLDQGLQFLIQYYNGEERAKGNILERFSAQQFPDLHSELNLSSLELGDSALYFCASSVAGLAGPYNEQFFGPGTRLTVL.

This clone was found a few times. The chain has TRBV19 and TRBJ1-2; 10 bases match TRBD1. V lost 5 bases to trimming and J lost 8 bases; unmatched junction nucleotides: 8. There are 14 residues in the CDR3. Germline loops: CDR1 LNHDA, CDR2 SQIVND (reference sequence). In DNA, the CDR3 is TGTGCCAGTAGTGGGACAGGGGTAACGGGAGGCTACACCTTC. This encodes CASSGTGVTGGYTF.

This chain joins TRBV30 and TRBJ1-2; D is uncertain. The germline CDR1 and CDR2 sequences are GTSNPN and SVGIG (reference sequence). Between the trimmed V and J ends, which lost 2 bases and 7 bases, there was a span of 11 bases. The CDR3 has 12 amino acids. CDR3 bases: TGTGCCTGGAGTAGGGAGCGAAGTGGCTACACCTTC. It is translated as CAWSRERSGYTF.

The chain uses TRBV27 and TRBJ2-7, with 7 bases aligning to TRBD2. CDR1 is MNHEY, CDR2 SMNVEV, per germline (reference sequence). J was trimmed by 5 bases and V by 2 bases; bases with no gene match: 6. CDR3 length: 14 residues. In DNA form, the CDR3 reads TGTGCCAGCAGTTTAGGCGGGAGTTTGGACGAGCAGTACTTC. It codes for CASSLGGSLDEQYF.

The chain joins TRBV3-1 (or the pseudogene TRBV3-2) to TRBJ2-1; TRBD2 matches at 7 bases. Germline CDR1 LGHDT, CDR2 YNNKEL (reference sequence). The CDR3 loop spans 16 amino acids. V lost 1 base to trimming and J lost 2 bases; unmatched junction nucleotides: 5. CDR3 nucleotides: TGTGCCAGCAGCCAAGGGGGAGGGTGGACCTACAATGAGCAGTTCTTC. It encodes CASSQGGGWTYNEQFF.

This clone showed up just once. The chain carries TRBV14 and TRBJ1-2; TRBD1 matches 12 bases. The CDR3 extends over 16 amino acids. J lost 7 bases, V lost 2 bases, and 8 bases had no gene match. Germline assignment: CDR1 SGHDN and CDR2 FVKESK. This CDR3 is CASSQPGTGGAGGYTF. The CDR3 nucleotides are TGTGCCAGCAGCCAACCTGGGACAGGGGGCGCAGGTGGCTACACCTTC. Combining the CDR3 with reference TRBV14 and TRBJ1-2 gives the whole variable domain EAGVTQFPSHSVIEKGQTVTLRCDPISGHDNLYWYRRVMGKEIKFLLHFVKESKQDESGMPNNRFLAERTGGTYSTLKVQPAELEDSGVYFCASSQPGTGGAGGYTFGSGTRLTVV.

This clone is a singleton in its sample. The rearrangement uses TRBV4-2 and TRBJ2-1; weak D call: TRBD1 (6 bases). The germline CDR1 and CDR2 sequences are LGHNA and YNFKEQ. This CDR3 is built from 16 residues. V was pared by 0 bases and J by 3 bases, with 12 bases between. The CDR3 sequence: CASSQDPGAGYNEQFF. CDR3 bases: TGTGCCAGCAGCCAAGACCCAGGGGCCGGCTACAATGAGCAGTTCTTC.

The chain uses TRBV30 and TRBJ1-5, with TRBD1 as a possible D gene (6 bases). This CDR3 is 13 amino acids long. Trimming pared 2 bases from V and 7 bases from J, leaving 12 bases between. Germline V gene lookup returns CDR1 GTSNPN and CDR2 SVGIG (reference sequence). The CDR3 region is CAWSLQGEQPQHF. The CDR3 DNA is TGTGCCTGGAGTCTACAGGGCGAACAGCCCCAGCATTTT.

The chain is built from TRBV24-1 and TRBJ2-3; perhaps TRBD2 as D (6 bases). Trimming shortened V by 4 bases and J by 3 bases, and 10 bases separated the two germline ends. CDR1 is KGHDR, CDR2 SFDVKD, per germline. CDR3 length equals 14 residues. Here the CDR3 reads CATSDGGVTDTQYF. In nucleotides, the CDR3 is TGTGCCACCAGTGACGGCGGGGTTACAGATACGCAGTATTTT.

This clone was picked up a small number of times. The chain uses TRBV10-3 and TRBJ2-7, with 9 bases lining up with TRBD2. This CDR3 has 13 amino acids. Germline V gives CDR1 ENHRY, CDR2 SYGVKD. After removal of 5 bases from V and 7 bases from J, the junction contained 6 bases not matched to a gene. CDR3 in DNA: TGTGCCATCAGTTTCGCGGGGGGGCGGGAGCAGTACTTC. It codes for CAISFAGGREQYF.

V and J are TRBV29-1 and TRBJ2-4; TRBD1 might be the D (7 bases). CDR3 length: 13 residues. Germline loops: CDR1 SQVTM, CDR2 ANQGSEA. Deletions cut 2 bases from V and 8 bases from J, with 13 bases between. CDR3 amino acids: CSVESGGGDIQYF. The DNA for the CDR3 is TGCAGCGTTGAAAGTGGAGGGGGCGACATTCAGTACTTC.

This chain uses TRBV29-1 with TRBJ1-2, with a weak D call TRBD1 (5 bases). CDR3 length equals 14 residues. Germline V gene lookup returns CDR1 SQVTM and CDR2 ANQGSEA. V was cut by 3 bases and J by 4 bases, with 15 bases left in between. The CDR3 DNA reads as TGCAGCGTTGATATGGACACCACGTTCTATGGCTACACCTTC. Translation gives CSVDMDTTFYGYTF.

About this clone: Other nucleotide sequences in the sample specify the same CDR3. CDR3 in amino acids: CASSPDSDYGYTF. In DNA form, the CDR3 reads TGTGCCAGCAGCCCAGACAGTGACTATGGCTACACCTTC. J is TRBJ1-2 and V is TRBV7-3, with D perhaps TRBD1 (5 bases). This CDR3 is built from 13 residues. Germline V gene sequence: CDR1 SGHTA, CDR2 FQGTGA. Deletions cut 5 bases from V and 3 bases from J, with 10 bases between.

This rearrangement joins TRBV4-3 to TRBJ1-2; 8 bases fit TRBD1. Germline lookup yields CDR1 LGHNA and CDR2 YSLEER. V lost 3 bases to trimming and J lost 4 bases; unmatched junction nucleotides: 7. There are 15 residues in the CDR3. This CDR3 is CASSQLRGPGYGYTF. The CDR3 coding sequence is TGCGCCAGCAGCCAGCTCAGGGGGCCAGGCTATGGCTACACCTTC.

The V and J genes are TRBV29-1 and TRBJ2-1; D might be TRBD2 (5 bases). CDR1 is SQVTM and CDR2 is ANQGSEA in the germline V gene. The CDR3 extends over 12 amino acids. V lost 7 bases and J lost 5, with 12 bases in between. CDR3 loop: CSAGIPNNEQFF. CDR3 bases: TGCAGCGCCGGGATCCCGAACAATGAGCAGTTCTTC.

This chain connects TRBV4-3 to TRBJ2-1; D may be TRBD1 (6 bases). Trimming took 0 bases from V and 10 from J, leaving 13 bases between them. CDR1 LGHNA and CDR2 YSLEER come from the germline V gene. CDR3 length: 14 residues. Written as DNA, the CDR3 is TGCGCCAGCAGCCAAGATGAACAGGGCCGAGAGCAGTTCTTC. Amino acid sequence: CASSQDEQGREQFF.

There are a few counts of this clone. V is TRBV6-2 or TRBV6-3 and J is TRBJ1-5; 8 nucleotides match TRBD1. V lost 5 bases, J lost 0 bases, and 12 bases stayed unmatched. The germline CDR1 and CDR2 sequences are MNHEY and SVGEGT. The CDR3 consists of 18 residues. CDR3 in amino acids: CASSQMPGQGGSNQPQHF. CDR3 bases: TGTGCCAGCAGTCAGATGCCCGGACAGGGCGGTAGCAATCAGCCCCAGCATTTT.

V and J are TRBV5-4 and TRBJ1-6, with 7 bases identical to TRBD1. V was clipped by 4 bases and J by 0 bases; unmatched bases: 7. CDR1 and CDR2 (germline): SGHNT, YYREEE (reference sequence). This CDR3 has 17 residues. CDR3 sequence (DNA): TGTGCCAGCAGCAGGGACAGCACTCGCTCCTATAATTCACCCCTCCACTTT. The encoded protein is CASSRDSTRSYNSPLHF. The entire variable domain, with the rest obtained from reference TRBV5-4 and TRBJ1-6, is as follows: ETGVTQSPTHLIKTRGQQVTLRCSSQSGHNTVSWYQQALGQGPQFIFQYYREEENGRGNFPPRFSGLQFPNYSSELNVNALELDDSALYLCASSRDSTRSYNSPLHFGNGTRLTVT.

In its sample, this clone was seen a few times. The J gene is TRBJ2-2, the V gene TRBV18; D not resolved. This CDR3 is built from 16 residues. CDR1 is KGHSH, CDR2 LQKENI, per germline. The V end was cut by 5 bases, the J end by 4 bases, with 17 bases between. Here the CDR3 DNA reads TGTGCCAGCTCATACTACCCCACCGGTTCCACCGGGGAGCTGTTTTTT. Encoded protein: CASSYYPTGSTGELFF.

V usage is TRBV5-4 and J usage is TRBJ2-5; 9 bases align to TRBD2. Germline trimming cut 4 bases from V and 5 bases from J; bases unmatched to any gene: 6. The CDR3 extends over 14 amino acids. CDR1 is SGHNT and CDR2 is YYREEE in the germline V gene (reference sequence). CDR3 DNA sequence: TGTGCCAGCAGCCCCCTAGCGGGATCGGAGACCCAGTACTTC. Protein: CASSPLAGSETQYF.

As for this clone: The same CDR3 is also encoded by other DNA sequences in this sample. This chain links TRBV6-2 or TRBV6-3 with TRBJ1-5; unclear D gene. Germline V CDR1 and CDR2: MNHEY, SVGEGT. The ends were cut back, 0 bases at V and 3 bases at J, with 12 bases in the middle. The CDR3 covers 16 residues. CDR3 sequence (DNA): TGTGCCAGCAGTTACTCGGGAGGGCGTAACAATCAGCCCCAGCATTTT. Residues: CASSYSGGRNNQPQHF.

V gene TRBV6-1 combines with J gene TRBJ1-2; 7 bases fit TRBD1. Germline assignment: CDR1 MNHNS and CDR2 SASEGT. The CDR3 runs 15 residues. The V gene end was trimmed by 0 bases and the J gene end by 6 bases; junction bases not matched to a gene: 7. CDR3 residues: CASSEAGGDLNGYTF. CDR3 DNA: TGTGCCAGCAGTGAAGCAGGGGGCGATCTGAATGGCTACACCTTC.